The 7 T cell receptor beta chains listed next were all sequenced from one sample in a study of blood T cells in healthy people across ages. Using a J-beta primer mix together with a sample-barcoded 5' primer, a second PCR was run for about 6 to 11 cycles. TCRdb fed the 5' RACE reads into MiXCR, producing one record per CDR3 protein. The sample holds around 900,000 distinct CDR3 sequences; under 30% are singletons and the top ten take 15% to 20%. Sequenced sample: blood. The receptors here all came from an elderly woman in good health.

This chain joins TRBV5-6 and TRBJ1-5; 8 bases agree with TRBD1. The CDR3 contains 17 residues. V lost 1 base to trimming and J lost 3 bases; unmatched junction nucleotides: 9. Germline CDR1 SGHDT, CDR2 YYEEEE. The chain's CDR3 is CASSLSRQGSTNQPQHF. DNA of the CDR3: TGTGCCAGCAGCTTGAGTCGACAGGGGAGCACCAATCAGCCCCAGCATTTT.

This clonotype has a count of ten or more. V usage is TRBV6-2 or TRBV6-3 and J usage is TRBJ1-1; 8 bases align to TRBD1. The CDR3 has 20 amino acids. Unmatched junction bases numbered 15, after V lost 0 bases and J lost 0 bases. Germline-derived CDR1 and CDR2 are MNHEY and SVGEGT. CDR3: CASSYSFRQGARSMNTEAFF. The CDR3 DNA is TGTGCCAGCAGTTACTCTTTCCGGCAGGGGGCCCGATCCATGAACACTGAAGCTTTCTTT.

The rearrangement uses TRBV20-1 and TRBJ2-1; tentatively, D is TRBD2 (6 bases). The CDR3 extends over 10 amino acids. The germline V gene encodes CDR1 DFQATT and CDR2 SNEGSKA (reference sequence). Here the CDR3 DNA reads TGCAGCGTTACTAGCTTCGAGCAGTTCTTC. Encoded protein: CSVTSFEQFF.

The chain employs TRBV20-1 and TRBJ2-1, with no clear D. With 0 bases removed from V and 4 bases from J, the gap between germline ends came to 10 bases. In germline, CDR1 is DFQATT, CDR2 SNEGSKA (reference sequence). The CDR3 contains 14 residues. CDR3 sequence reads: CSARDKVQYNEQFF. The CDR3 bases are TGCAGTGCTAGAGATAAGGTCCAGTACAATGAGCAGTTCTTC.

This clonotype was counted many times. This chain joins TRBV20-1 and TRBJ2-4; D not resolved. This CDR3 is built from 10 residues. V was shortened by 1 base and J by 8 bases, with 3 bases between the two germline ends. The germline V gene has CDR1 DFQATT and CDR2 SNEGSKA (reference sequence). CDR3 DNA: TGCAGTGCTAGAGGCGACATTCAGTACTTC. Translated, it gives CSARGDIQYF.

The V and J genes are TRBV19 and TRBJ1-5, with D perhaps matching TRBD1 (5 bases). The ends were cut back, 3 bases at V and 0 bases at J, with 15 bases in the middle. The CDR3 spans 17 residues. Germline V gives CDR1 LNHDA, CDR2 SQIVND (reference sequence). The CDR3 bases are TGTGCCAGTAGTATGAGAGGGGTGTCATATAGCAATCAGCCCCAGCATTTT. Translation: CASSMRGVSYSNQPQHF.

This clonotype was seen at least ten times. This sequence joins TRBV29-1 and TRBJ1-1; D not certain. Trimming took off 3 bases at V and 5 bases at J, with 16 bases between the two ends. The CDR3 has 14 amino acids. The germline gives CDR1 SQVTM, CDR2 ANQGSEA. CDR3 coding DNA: TGCAGCGTTGATCCCGGCGGGGTAAGGACTGAAGCTTTCTTT. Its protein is CSVDPGGVRTEAFF.